This T cell receptor (beta chain) was captured in a study of blood T cell repertoires in COVID-19. Whole-study context: In each case, the material was cDNA or gDNA derived from T cells, B-cell-depleted T cells, or PBMCs.

Original processing notes: Amplification of reference gene primers was used by the study to estimate nucleated cell counts. The table came from immunoSEQ multiplex PCR; TCRdb's copy has only in-frame clones and leaves some out. The V and J calls and clone size come from that table; D and trimming were worked out from the DNA. In the table there are hundreds of thousands of clones, 87% of which are singletons. The CDR3 runs to 15 residues. V was pared by 1 base and J by 5 bases, with 4 bases of the junction left unmatched. Germline lookup yields CDR1 LGHNA and CDR2 YNFKEQ. Sequencing used peripheral blood. V is TRBV4-2 and J is TRBJ1-5, with 8 bases lining up with TRBD1. The clonotype originates from a woman between 45 and 60 years old who had recovered from COVID-19. CDR3 sequence reads: CASSQVGQGYQPQHF. The CDR3 nucleotides read TGTGCCAGCAGCCAAGTTGGACAGGGTTATCAGCCCCAGCATTTT.